One T cell receptor (beta chain) is described in this entry. The CDR3 extends over 15 amino acids. Trimming shortened V by 7 bases and J by 4 bases, and 19 bases separated the two germline ends. The germline gives CDR1 MDHEN, CDR2 SYDVKM. These data are taken from a study of blood T cell repertoires in COVID-19. In the original analysis: Using reference gene primer amplification, nucleated cell counts were estimated. Only in-frame clones appear in the TCRdb table, and some are missing; sequencing was by immunoSEQ multiplex PCR. The V and J calls and the clone size are those of that table, but D and trimming were determined from the DNA. The data contain about 200,000 clones, roughly nine tenths of them seen just once; the ten biggest clones take up 0.75% to 1%.

What was sequenced was peripheral blood. This clonotype was obtained from a man between 60 and 70 years old with COVID-19, enrolled during active disease. The gene calls are TRBV28 and TRBJ1-1; D gene ambiguous. CDR3 DNA sequence: TGTGCCAGCACCCTTGGGTCCTCAGGTCGCACTGAAGCTTTCTTT. Its protein product is CASTLGSSGRTEAFF.